These 17 T cell receptor beta chains came from one sample sequenced in a study of cytomegalovirus exposure and HLA in healthy donors. The study ran its PCR with 60 Vbeta and 13 Jbeta primers. The repertoire was sequenced with immunoSEQ multiplex PCR; TCRdb's copy has only in-frame clones and lacks some. The sample lists roughly 190,000 clones, around 82% seen once, with 1.5% to 2% in the top ten. The material sequenced was PBMCs. Receptors were obtained from a young man in good health and CMV-seronegative.

The chain has TRBV29-1 and TRBJ2-7, with D maybe TRBD2 (6 bases). Per the germline V gene, CDR1 is SQVTM and CDR2 is ANQGSEA. Trimming stripped 5 bases from V and 3 bases from J, with 17 bases between. CDR3 size: 14 residues. The CDR3 reads CSVLVPAGIYEQYF. CDR3 bases: TGCAGCGTTTTGGTCCCGGCGGGAATCTACGAGCAGTACTTC.

The DNA of the CDR3 is TGTGCCAGCAGCACAGAGGCTAGCGGGGGCCAGGGGGAGACCCAGTACTTC. Amino acids: CASSTEASGGQGETQYF. The chain is built from TRBV5-4 and TRBJ2-5; 10 bases are a match to TRBD2. The CDR3 spans 17 residues. The germline V gene encodes CDR1 SGHNT and CDR2 YYREEE (reference sequence). V lost 4 bases, J lost 5 bases, and 14 bases stayed unmatched.

This chain links TRBV28 with TRBJ1-4; possibly TRBD1 for D (6 bases). CDR1 and CDR2 from the germline V gene are MDHEN and SYDVKM. V lost 2 bases and J 10 bases, leaving 11 bases between the germline ends. The CDR3 covers 13 residues. In DNA, the CDR3 is TGTGCCAGCAGTTTAAGACAGGTCGGAAAACTGTTTTTT. This encodes CASSLRQVGKLFF.

V and J are TRBV21-1 and TRBJ2-7; TRBD2, the D gene given by the table, was not confirmed from the DNA. TRBV21-1 is deemed a pseudogene. The CDR3 is made up of 16 amino acids. CDR3 in DNA: TGTGCCAGCAGCAAAGCGAGTAGCGGGAGAGGTAACGAGCAGTACTTC. Protein sequence: CASSKASSGRGNEQYF.

This clone was seen just once. This rearrangement joins TRBV10-1 to TRBJ2-1; 10 nucleotides align to TRBD2. The CDR3 extends over 16 amino acids. V shed 0 bases and J 4 bases; nucleotides not matched to a gene: 3. The V gene's germline CDR1 is WNHNN and CDR2 SYGVQD (reference sequence). Here the CDR3 DNA reads TGCGCCAGCAGTGAGTCTCCTAGCGGGAGTTACAATGAGCAGTTCTTC. It codes for CASSESPSGSYNEQFF.

The table lists this clone with a few counts. The J gene is TRBJ1-1, the V gene TRBV4-3; D remains unclear. Trimming left V 4 bases short and J 1 base short, with 7 bases between. CDR3 length: 13 amino acids. Per the germline V gene, CDR1 is LGHNA and CDR2 is YSLEER. The CDR3 is CASSRRENTEAFF. CDR3 DNA sequence: TGCGCCAGCAGCCGAAGAGAGAACACTGAAGCTTTCTTT.

This clone was counted only a few times. V is TRBV27 and J is TRBJ2-1, with 7 bases that match TRBD2. The CDR3 loop spans 12 amino acids. After removal of 5 bases from V and 7 bases from J, the junction contained 2 bases not matched to a gene. Germline V CDR1 and CDR2: MNHEY, SMNVEV (reference sequence). The CDR3: CASSRGDNEQFF. The CDR3 nucleotides read TGTGCCAGCAGTCGGGGGGATAATGAGCAGTTCTTC.

The chain has TRBV28 and TRBJ2-7; 9 nucleotides agree with TRBD2. In germline, CDR1 is MDHEN, CDR2 SYDVKM. The CDR3 length is 15 residues. Losses at the gene ends were 2 bases for V and 3 bases for J; bases not matched to a gene: 5. The CDR3 DNA follows: TGTGCCAGCAGTTTACAGGGACTAGCACACTACGAGCAGTACTTC. Translated: CASSLQGLAHYEQYF.

Notes on this clone: The junction departs from germline at one end; a sequencing error may be responsible. The chain is built from TRBV4-1 and TRBJ2-4; 7 positions match TRBD2. Germline V gene data show CDR1 as MGHRA and CDR2 as YSYEKL. This CDR3 comprises 17 residues. The chain's CDR3 is CASSQPWEGRAKSIQYF. The DNA for the CDR3 is TGCGCCAGCAGCCAACCTTGGGAGGGAAGGGCCAAAAGCATTCAGTACTTC.

The J gene is TRBJ1-4, the V gene TRBV11-2; 10 nucleotides align to TRBD1. Germline CDR1 reads SGHAT; CDR2 reads FQNNGV. V lost 5 bases, J lost 10 bases, and 16 bases stayed unmatched. The CDR3 totals 17 residues. CDR3 amino acids: CASSPIRDRGRGRKLFF. In nucleotides, the CDR3 is TGTGCCAGCAGCCCCATCCGGGACAGGGGTCGAGGGAGAAAACTGTTTTTT.

V gene TRBV18 combines with J gene TRBJ1-1; 8 bases align to TRBD1. Germline V gene data show CDR1 as KGHSH and CDR2 as LQKENI. V was pared by 4 bases and J by 4 bases, with 2 bases of the junction left unmatched. The CDR3 spans 13 residues. CDR3 coding DNA: TGTGCCAGCTCACTAACAGGGGGCACTGAAGCTTTCTTT. Translation gives CASSLTGGTEAFF. Drawing the rest from reference TRBV18 and TRBJ1-1, the complete variable domain is NAGVMQNPRHLVRRRGQEARLRCSPMKGHSHVYWYRQLPEEGLKFMVYLQKENIIDESGMPKERFSAEFPKEGPSILRIQQVVRGDSAAYFCASSLTGGTEAFFGQGTRLTVV.

The chain is built from TRBV9 and TRBJ1-2, with D possibly TRBD1 on 6 matching bases. Germline lookup yields CDR1 SGDLS and CDR2 YYNGEE. There are 12 residues in the CDR3. V lost 3 bases and J 4 bases, leaving 7 bases between the germline ends. The CDR3 protein is CASSGTVYGYTF. The CDR3, as DNA: TGTGCCAGCAGCGGGACAGTCTATGGCTACACCTTC.

The chain joins TRBV21-1 to TRBJ1-1; the tabulated D call, TRBD1, remains unverified against the DNA. TRBV21-1 is shown as a pseudogene. This CDR3 has 16 amino acids. The CDR3 bases are TGTGCCAGCAGTCCTGATCCGGGACAACAGAACACTGAAGCTTTCTTT. Translating it yields CASSPDPGQQNTEAFF.

The chain recombines TRBV7-8 with TRBJ2-2; TRBD2 matches at 11 bases. The CDR3 consists of 15 residues. Germline V gene sequence: CDR1 SGHVS, CDR2 FQNEAQ. V shed 4 bases and J 6 bases; nucleotides not matched to a gene: 4. In DNA form, the CDR3 reads TGTGCCAGCAGCTCCCTACTAGCGGGAGCCGGGGAGCTGTTTTTT. Its protein product is CASSSLLAGAGELFF.

This chain joins TRBV7-3 and TRBJ2-5, with D tentatively TRBD1 (7 bases). The CDR3 is 15 residues long. V was pared by 5 bases and J by 1 base, with 14 bases between. The germline CDR1 and CDR2 sequences are SGHTA and FQGTGA. The CDR3 DNA follows: TGTGCCAGCAGCCCTCAGGGGGGCGGCCAAGAGACCCAGTACTTC. Translation: CASSPQGGGQETQYF. Based on the CDR3 plus reference TRBV7-3 and TRBJ2-5, the full variable domain is GAGVSQTPSNKVTEKGKYVELRCDPISGHTALYWYRQSLGQGPEFLIYFQGTGAADDSGLPNDRFFAVRPEGSVSTLKIQRTERGDSAVYLCASSPQGGGQETQYFGPGTRLLVL.

V is TRBV5-5 and J is TRBJ1-3, with 7 bases lining up with TRBD1. Germline lookup yields CDR1 SGHKS and CDR2 YYEKEE (reference sequence). CDR3 length: 15 amino acids. V dropped 4 bases and J dropped 2; count of bases not matched to a gene: 6. In DNA, the CDR3 is TGTGCCAGCAGCCCCGGACAGGTGGCTGGAAACACCATATATTTT. Its translation: CASSPGQVAGNTIYF.

CDR3 protein: CASSLTGQTARGYTF. The CDR3 region has the DNA TGTGCCAGCAGCTTAACCGGTCAGACAGCTCGGGGCTACACCTTC. This rearrangement joins TRBV7-3 to TRBJ1-2, with a weak D call TRBD1 (5 bases). V was clipped by 0 bases and J by 8 bases, with 16 bases between them. Germline V gene lookup returns CDR1 SGHTA and CDR2 FQGTGA. CDR3 length equals 15 residues.